This record looks at one T cell receptor (beta chain) sequence and its context. The sample comes from a study of T cells in Graves' hyperthyroidism and ophthalmopathy. Trimming took off 4 bases at V and 7 bases at J, with 13 bases between the two ends. The CDR3 is made up of 14 amino acids. Germline V lookup: CDR1 ENHRY, CDR2 SYGVKD. For the diagnoses, clinical symptoms, serum thyroxine and TRAb, thyroid ultrasound and orbital computed tomography were used. TCR beta CDR3 regions were amplified from RNA. HTBI primers were employed in a first-round RT-PCR of the TCR CDR3. TCRdb ran MiXCR on the multiplex PCR reads and lists one entry per CDR3 protein. The sample has around 540,000 distinct CDR3 sequences; roughly a sixth are singletons.

The genes are TRBV10-3 and TRBJ1-4; TRBD1 might be the D (6 bases). The specimen was blood. The TCR was taken from a woman aged 30 to 39 with Graves' ophthalmopathy. This CDR3 is CAISGAGVSEKLFF. Written as DNA, the CDR3 is TGTGCCATCAGTGGTGCAGGGGTAAGTGAAAAACTGTTTTTT.